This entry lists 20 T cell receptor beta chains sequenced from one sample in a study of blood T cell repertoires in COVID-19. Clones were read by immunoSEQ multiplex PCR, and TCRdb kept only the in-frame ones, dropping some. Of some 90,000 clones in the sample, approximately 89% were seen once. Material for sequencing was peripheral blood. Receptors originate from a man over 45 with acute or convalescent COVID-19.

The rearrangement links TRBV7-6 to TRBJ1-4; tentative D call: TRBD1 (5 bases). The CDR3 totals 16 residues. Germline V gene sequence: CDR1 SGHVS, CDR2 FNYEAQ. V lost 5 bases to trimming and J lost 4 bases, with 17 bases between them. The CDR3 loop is CASSVASGWGNEKLFF. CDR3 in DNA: TGTGCCAGCAGCGTTGCCTCAGGGTGGGGTAATGAAAAACTGTTTTTT.

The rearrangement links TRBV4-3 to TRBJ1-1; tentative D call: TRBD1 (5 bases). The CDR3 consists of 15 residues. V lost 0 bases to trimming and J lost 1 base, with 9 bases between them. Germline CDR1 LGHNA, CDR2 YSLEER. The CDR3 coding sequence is TGCGCCAGCAGCCAAGATGAAACAGGGAACACTGAAGCTTTCTTT. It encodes CASSQDETGNTEAFF.

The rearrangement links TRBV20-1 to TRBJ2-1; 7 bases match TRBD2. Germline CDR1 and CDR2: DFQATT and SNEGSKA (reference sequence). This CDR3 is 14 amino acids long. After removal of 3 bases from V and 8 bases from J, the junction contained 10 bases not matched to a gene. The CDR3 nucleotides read TGCAGTGCTAGTATACTAGCGTGGGGGGATGAGCAGTTCTTC. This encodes CSASILAWGDEQFF.

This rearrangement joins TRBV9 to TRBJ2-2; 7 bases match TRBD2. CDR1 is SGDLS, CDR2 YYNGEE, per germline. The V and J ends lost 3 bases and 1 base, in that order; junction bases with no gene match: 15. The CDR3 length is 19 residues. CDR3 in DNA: TGTGCCAGCAGCGGCCCGGGGACTGCCCCGGGGGGGAACACCGGGGAGCTGTTTTTT. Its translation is CASSGPGTAPGGNTGELFF.

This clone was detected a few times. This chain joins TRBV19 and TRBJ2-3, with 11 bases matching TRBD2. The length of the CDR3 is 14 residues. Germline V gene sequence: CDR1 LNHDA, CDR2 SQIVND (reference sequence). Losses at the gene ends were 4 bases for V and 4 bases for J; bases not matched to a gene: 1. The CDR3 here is CASSTLAGADTQYF. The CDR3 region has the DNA TGTGCCAGTAGTACACTAGCGGGGGCAGATACGCAGTATTTT.

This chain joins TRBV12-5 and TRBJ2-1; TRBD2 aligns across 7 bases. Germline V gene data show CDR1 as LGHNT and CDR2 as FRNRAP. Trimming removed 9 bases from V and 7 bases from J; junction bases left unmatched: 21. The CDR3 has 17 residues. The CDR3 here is CASLQSRGRERSNEQFF. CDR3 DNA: TGTGCTAGCCTACAGTCGCGTGGGCGGGAGCGGTCGAATGAGCAGTTCTTC.

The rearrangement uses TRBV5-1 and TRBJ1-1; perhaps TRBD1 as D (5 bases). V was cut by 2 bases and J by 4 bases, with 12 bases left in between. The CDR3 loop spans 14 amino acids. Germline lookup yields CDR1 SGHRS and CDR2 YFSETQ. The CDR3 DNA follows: TGCGCCAGCAGCTTAGGGGATGTGGCCACTGAAGCTTTCTTT. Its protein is CASSLGDVATEAFF.

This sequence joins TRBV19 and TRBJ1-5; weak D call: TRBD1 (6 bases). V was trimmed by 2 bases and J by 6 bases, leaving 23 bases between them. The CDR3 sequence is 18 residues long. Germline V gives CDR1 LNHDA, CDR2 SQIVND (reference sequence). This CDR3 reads CASSILGGRGVYSQPQHF. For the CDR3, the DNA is TGTGCCAGTAGTATATTAGGGGGTCGAGGGGTATATAGTCAGCCCCAGCATTTT.

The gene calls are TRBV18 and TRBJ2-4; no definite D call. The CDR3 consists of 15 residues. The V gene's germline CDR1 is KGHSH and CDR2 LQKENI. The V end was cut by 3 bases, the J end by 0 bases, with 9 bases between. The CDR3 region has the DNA TGTGCCAGCTCACCGGCCTCCTTAGCCAAAAACATTCAGTACTTC. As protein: CASSPASLAKNIQYF.

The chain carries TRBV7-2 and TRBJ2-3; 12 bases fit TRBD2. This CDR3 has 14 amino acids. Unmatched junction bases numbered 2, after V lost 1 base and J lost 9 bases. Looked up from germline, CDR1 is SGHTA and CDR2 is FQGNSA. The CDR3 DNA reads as TGTGCCAGCAGCTTAGAACTAGCGGGGGGCACGCAGTATTTT. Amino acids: CASSLELAGGTQYF.

The DNA of the CDR3 is TGCGCCAGCAGCTTGACAGGGGTGGGCACAGATACGCAGTATTTT. The encoded protein is CASSLTGVGTDTQYF. This rearrangement joins TRBV4-1 to TRBJ2-3; 8 bases fit TRBD1. Germline V CDR1 and CDR2: MGHRA, YSYEKL. Trimming at V came to 5 bases and at J to 1 base, leaving 5 bases not matched to a gene. This CDR3 region has 15 residues.

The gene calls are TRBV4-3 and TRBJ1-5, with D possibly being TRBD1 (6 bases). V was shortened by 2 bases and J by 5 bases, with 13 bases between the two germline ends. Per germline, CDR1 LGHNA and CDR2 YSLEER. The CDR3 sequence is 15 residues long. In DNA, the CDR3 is TGCGCCAGCAGCCAAACTCAGGGGCGAGATCAGCCCCAGCATTTT. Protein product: CASSQTQGRDQPQHF.

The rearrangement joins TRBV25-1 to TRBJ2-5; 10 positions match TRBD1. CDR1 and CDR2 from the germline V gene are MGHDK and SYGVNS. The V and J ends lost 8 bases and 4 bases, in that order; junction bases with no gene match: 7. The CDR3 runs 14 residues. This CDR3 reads CASRGTGAIETQYF. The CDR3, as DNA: TGTGCCAGCCGTGGGACAGGGGCTATAGAGACCCAGTACTTC.

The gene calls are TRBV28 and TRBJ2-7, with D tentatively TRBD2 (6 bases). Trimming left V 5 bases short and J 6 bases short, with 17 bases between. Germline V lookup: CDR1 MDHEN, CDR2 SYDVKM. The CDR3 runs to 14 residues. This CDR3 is CASSLGGGNGEQYF. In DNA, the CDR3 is TGTGCCAGCAGTCTTGGCGGCGGGAATGGCGAGCAGTACTTC.

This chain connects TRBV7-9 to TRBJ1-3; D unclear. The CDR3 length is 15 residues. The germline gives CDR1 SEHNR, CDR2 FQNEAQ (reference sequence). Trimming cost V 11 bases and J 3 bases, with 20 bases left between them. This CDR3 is CAGRRVGGNGNTIYF. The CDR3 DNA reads TGTGCCGGGCGACGGGTAGGAGGGAATGGAAACACCATATATTTT.

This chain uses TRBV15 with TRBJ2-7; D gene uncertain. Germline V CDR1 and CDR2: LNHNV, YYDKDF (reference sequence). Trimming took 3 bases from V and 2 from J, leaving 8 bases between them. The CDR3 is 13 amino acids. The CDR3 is CATSRGNPYEQYF. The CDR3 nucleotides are TGTGCCACCAGCAGGGGCAACCCCTACGAGCAGTACTTC.

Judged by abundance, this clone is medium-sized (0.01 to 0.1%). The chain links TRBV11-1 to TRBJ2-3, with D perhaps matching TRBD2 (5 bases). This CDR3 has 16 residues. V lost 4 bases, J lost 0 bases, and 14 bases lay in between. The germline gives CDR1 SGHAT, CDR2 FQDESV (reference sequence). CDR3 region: CASSYSAWTSTDTQYF. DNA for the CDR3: TGTGCCAGCAGCTACTCCGCCTGGACTAGCACAGATACGCAGTATTTT.

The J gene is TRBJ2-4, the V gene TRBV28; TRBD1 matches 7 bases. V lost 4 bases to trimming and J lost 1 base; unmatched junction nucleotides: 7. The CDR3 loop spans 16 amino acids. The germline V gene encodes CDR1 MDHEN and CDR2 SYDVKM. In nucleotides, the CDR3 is TGTGCCAGCAGTTCAACAGGGGATAGCGCCAAAAACATTCAGTACTTC. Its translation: CASSSTGDSAKNIQYF.

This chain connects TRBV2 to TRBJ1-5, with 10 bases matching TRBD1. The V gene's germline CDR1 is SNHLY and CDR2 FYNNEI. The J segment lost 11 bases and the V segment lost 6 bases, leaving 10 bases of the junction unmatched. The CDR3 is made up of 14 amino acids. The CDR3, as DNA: TGTGCCAGCAGAGGGGGACAGGGGTCTCCGTCCCAGCATTTT. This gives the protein CASRGGQGSPSQHF.

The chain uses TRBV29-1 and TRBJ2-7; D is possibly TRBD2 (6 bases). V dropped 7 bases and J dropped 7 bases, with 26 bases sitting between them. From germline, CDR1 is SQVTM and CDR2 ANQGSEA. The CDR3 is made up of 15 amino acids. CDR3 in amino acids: CSGRESGTAGGEQYF. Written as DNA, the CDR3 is TGCAGCGGGCGAGAGTCCGGGACTGCCGGGGGAGAGCAGTACTTC.